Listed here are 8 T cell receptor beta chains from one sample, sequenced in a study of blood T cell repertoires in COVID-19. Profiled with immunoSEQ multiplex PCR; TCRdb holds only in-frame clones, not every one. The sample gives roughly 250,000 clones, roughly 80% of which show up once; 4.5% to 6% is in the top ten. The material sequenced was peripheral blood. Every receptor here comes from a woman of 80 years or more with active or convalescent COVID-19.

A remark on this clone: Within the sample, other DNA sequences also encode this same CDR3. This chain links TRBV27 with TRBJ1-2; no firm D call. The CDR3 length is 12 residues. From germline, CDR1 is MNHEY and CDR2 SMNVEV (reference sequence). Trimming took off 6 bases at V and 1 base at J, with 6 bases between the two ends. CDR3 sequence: CASRTGNYGYTF. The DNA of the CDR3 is TGTGCCAGCAGAACGGGTAACTATGGCTACACCTTC.

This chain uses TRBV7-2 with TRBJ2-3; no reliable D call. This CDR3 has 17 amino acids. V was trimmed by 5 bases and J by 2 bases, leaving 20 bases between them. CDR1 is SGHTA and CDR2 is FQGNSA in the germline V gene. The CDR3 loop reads CASSPIRRGATTDTQYF. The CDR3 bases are TGTGCCAGCAGCCCAATTCGTCGAGGCGCAACCACAGATACGCAGTATTTT.

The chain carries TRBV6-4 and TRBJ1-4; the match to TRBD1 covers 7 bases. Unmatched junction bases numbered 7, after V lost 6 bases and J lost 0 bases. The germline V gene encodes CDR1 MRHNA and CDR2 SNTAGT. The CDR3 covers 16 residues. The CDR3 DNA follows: TGTGCCAGCAGCAAGGGGCAGGGGGCAACTAATGAAAAACTGTTTTTT. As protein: CASSKGQGATNEKLFF.

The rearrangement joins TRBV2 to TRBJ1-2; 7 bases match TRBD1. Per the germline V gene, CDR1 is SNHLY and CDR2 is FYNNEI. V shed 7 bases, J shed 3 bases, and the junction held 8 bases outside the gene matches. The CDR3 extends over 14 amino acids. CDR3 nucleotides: TGTGCCAGCACGGGAAGGACAGGAGACTATGGCTACACCTTC. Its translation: CASTGRTGDYGYTF.

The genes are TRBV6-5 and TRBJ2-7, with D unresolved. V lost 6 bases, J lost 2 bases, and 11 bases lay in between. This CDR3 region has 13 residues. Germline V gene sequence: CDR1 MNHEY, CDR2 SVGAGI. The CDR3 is CASRIGQAYEQYF. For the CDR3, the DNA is TGTGCCAGCAGGATTGGGCAGGCCTACGAGCAGTACTTC.

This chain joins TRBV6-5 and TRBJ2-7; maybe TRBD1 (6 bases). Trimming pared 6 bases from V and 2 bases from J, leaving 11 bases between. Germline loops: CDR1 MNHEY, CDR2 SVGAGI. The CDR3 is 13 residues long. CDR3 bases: TGTGCCAGCAGGGCAGGGGCCCCCTACGAGCAGTACTTC. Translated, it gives CASRAGAPYEQYF.

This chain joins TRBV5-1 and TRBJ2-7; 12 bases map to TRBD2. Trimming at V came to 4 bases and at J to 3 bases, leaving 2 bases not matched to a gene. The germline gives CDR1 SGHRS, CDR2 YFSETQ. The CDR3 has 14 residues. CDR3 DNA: TGCGCCAGCAGCCGGACTAGCGGGGTCTACGAGCAGTACTTC. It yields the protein CASSRTSGVYEQYF.

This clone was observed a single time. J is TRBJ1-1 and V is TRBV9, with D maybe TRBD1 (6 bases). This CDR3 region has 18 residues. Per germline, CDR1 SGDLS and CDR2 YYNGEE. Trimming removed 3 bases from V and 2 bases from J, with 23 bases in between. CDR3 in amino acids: CASSAGQRLAGSNTEAFF. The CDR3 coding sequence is TGTGCCAGCAGCGCGGGACAAAGGTTGGCAGGATCAAACACTGAAGCTTTCTTT.